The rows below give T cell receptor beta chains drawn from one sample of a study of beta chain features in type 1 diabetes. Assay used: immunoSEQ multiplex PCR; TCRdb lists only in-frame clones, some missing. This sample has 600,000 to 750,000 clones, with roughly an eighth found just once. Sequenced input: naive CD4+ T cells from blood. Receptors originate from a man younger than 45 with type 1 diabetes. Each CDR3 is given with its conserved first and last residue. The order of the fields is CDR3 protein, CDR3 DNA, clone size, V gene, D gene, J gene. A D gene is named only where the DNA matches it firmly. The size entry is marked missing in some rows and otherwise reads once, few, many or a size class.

CASSLDRSNQPQHF | TGTGCCAGCAGCTTAGATCGGAGCAATCAGCCCCAGCATTTT | NA | TRBV7-2 | NA | TRBJ1-5
CASSPHGGYNEQFF | TGTGCCAGCAGCCCCCATGGCGGTTACAATGAGCAGTTCTTC | few | TRBV7-2 | NA | TRBJ2-1
CASSLVGIKGETQYF | TGCGCCAGCAGCTTGGTCGGGATTAAAGGGGAGACCCAGTACTTC | few | TRBV5-1 | NA | TRBJ2-5
CASSPGQTYGYTF | TGTGCCAGTAGTCCCGGGCAGACCTATGGCTACACCTTC | few | TRBV19 | NA | TRBJ1-2
CASSGQPSYNSPLHF | TGTGCCAGCAGCGGCCAACCGTCCTATAATTCACCCCTCCACTTT | few | TRBV9 | NA | TRBJ1-6
CASSDTYEQYF | TGTGCCAGCAGTGACACGTACGAGCAGTACTTC | few | TRBV6-1 | NA | TRBJ2-7
CASSTGQGGTEAFF | TGTGCCAGTAGTACGGGACAGGGAGGCACTGAAGCTTTCTTT | NA | TRBV19 | TRBD1 | TRBJ1-1
CASRRGPDRDSKQFF | TGTGCCAGTAGGAGGGGTCCTGACCGGGACAGTAAGCAGTTCTTC | NA | TRBV19 | TRBD1 | TRBJ2-1
CASSASGADTQYF | TGTGCCAGCAGCGCTTCGGGTGCAGATACGCAGTATTTT | NA | TRBV9 | NA | TRBJ2-3
CASSRVPGYGYTF | TGTGCCAGCAGCCGTGTCCCGGGCTATGGCTACACCTTC | NA | TRBV9 | NA | TRBJ1-2
CASSQDLAGGNEQFF | TGCGCCAGCAGCCAAGATCTGGCTGGAGGGAATGAGCAGTTCTTC | once | TRBV4-3 | NA | TRBJ2-1
CASSRQISSYEQYF | TGTGCCAGCAGCCGCCAGATCAGCTCCTACGAGCAGTACTTC | NA | TRBV11-2 | NA | TRBJ2-7
CASSVEGGSSSNLYGYTF | TGTGCCAGCAGCGTAGAGGGGGGATCGTCCTCCAACCTCTATGGCTACACCTTC | few | TRBV9 | NA | TRBJ1-2
CASSITTGTQYF | TGTGCCAGTAGCATCACTACGGGTACGCAGTATTTT | NA | TRBV19 | NA | TRBJ2-3
CASSQDPVFNEQFF | TGTGCCAGCAGCCAAGATCCGGTTTTCAATGAGCAGTTCTTC | few | TRBV14 | NA | TRBJ2-1
CALGRDNSPLHF | TGTGCCTTGGGCAGAGATAATTCACCCCTCCACTTT | NA | TRBV2 | NA | TRBJ1-6
CASSLARTDTQYF | TGTGCCAGCAGCTTAGCGCGAACAGATACGCAGTATTTT | NA | TRBV7-9 | NA | TRBJ2-3
CSRDRDDTQYF | TGCAGCCGGGACAGGGACGATACGCAGTATTTT | NA | TRBV20-1 | TRBD1 | TRBJ2-3
CASTELAKNIQYF | TGTGCCAGCACAGAACTAGCCAAAAACATTCAGTACTTC | NA | TRBV28 | NA | TRBJ2-4
CATRDRNTGELFF | TGTGCCACCCGGGACAGGAACACCGGGGAGCTGTTTTTT | NA | TRBV10-3 | TRBD1 | TRBJ2-2
CASTSPAGAETQYF | TGTGCCAGCACCTCTCCTGCTGGAGCAGAGACCCAGTACTTC | NA | TRBV28 | NA | TRBJ2-5
CAWSRVGTVNF | TGTGCCTGGAGTCGGGTAGGGACGGTGAACTTT | few | TRBV30 | NA | TRBJ1-6
CASSSFRGGLYNEQFF | TGTGCCAGCAGCTCCTTTCGTGGGGGCCTCTACAATGAGCAGTTCTTC | NA | TRBV5-4 | NA | TRBJ2-1
CASSGGSGANNYGYTF | TGTGCCAGCAGTGGGGGAAGTGGGGCCAATAACTATGGCTACACCTTC | few | TRBV25-1 | NA | TRBJ1-2
CASSRGGFGETQYF | TGTGCCAGCAGCCGTGGCGGGTTCGGGGAGACCCAGTACTTC | NA | TRBV7-3 | NA | TRBJ2-5
CASSPRQPRGETQYF | TGTGCCAGCAGTCCTCGGCAGCCGAGGGGCGAGACCCAGTACTTC | few | TRBV27 | NA | TRBJ2-5
CASSQGAPLHF | TGTGCCAGCAGTCAGGGGGCACCCCTCCACTTT | few | TRBV28 | TRBD1 | TRBJ1-6
CASSPGGIRNGYTF | TGTGCCAGCAGCCCGGGAGGGATTAGGAATGGCTACACCTTC | few | TRBV4-2 | NA | TRBJ1-2
CASSLTDTLYEQYF | TGTGCCAGCAGTTTAACCGACACCCTCTACGAGCAGTACTTC | NA | TRBV28 | NA | TRBJ2-7
CASSITAGAADEQFF | TGTGCCAGCAGCATCACCGCCGGAGCTGCGGATGAGCAGTTCTTC | NA | TRBV9 | NA | TRBJ2-1
CATSLRGPNTGELFF | TGTGCCACATCGTTAAGGGGCCCGAACACCGGGGAGCTGTTTTTT | NA | TRBV6-5 | NA | TRBJ2-2
CASDAAGGLSEQFF | TGTGCCAGTGACGCTGCTGGGGGCCTGAGTGAGCAGTTCTTC | NA | TRBV6-1 | NA | TRBJ2-1
CASSNLSGGRGNQPQHF | TGTGCCAGCAGTAACCTTTCCGGAGGCAGAGGCAATCAGCCCCAGCATTTT | few | TRBV2 | NA | TRBJ1-5
CASKGGAIGELFF | TGTGCCAGTAAAGGAGGGGCGATCGGGGAGCTGTTTTTT | few | TRBV19 | NA | TRBJ2-2
CASSQATTVDSYEQYF | TGTGCCAGCAGCCAAGCTACTACTGTCGACTCCTACGAGCAGTACTTC | few | TRBV14 | NA | TRBJ2-7
CASSRGLAGEETQYF | TGCGCCAGCAGCCGAGGACTAGCGGGGGAAGAGACCCAGTACTTC | few | TRBV5-1 | TRBD2 | TRBJ2-5
CAWRGTSGALLGTQYF | TGTGCCTGGAGGGGGACTAGCGGGGCCCTACTGGGTACGCAGTATTTT | NA | TRBV30 | TRBD2 | TRBJ2-3
CASSLTPVGGYEQYF | TGTGCCAGCAGCCTGACTCCTGTAGGTGGTTACGAGCAGTACTTC | few | TRBV5-6 | NA | TRBJ2-7
CASSPQGAGETQYF | TGTGCCAGTAGCCCGCAGGGGGCAGGGGAGACCCAGTACTTC | NA | TRBV19 | TRBD1 | TRBJ2-5
CASRGQNYEQYF | TGTGCCAGCAGGGGACAGAACTACGAGCAGTACTTC | NA | TRBV25-1 | TRBD1 | TRBJ2-7
CASSSYRGGTGYTF | TGTGCCAGCAGTTCTTACAGGGGAGGGACGGGCTACACCTTC | NA | TRBV6-5 | TRBD1 | TRBJ1-2
CATSPVAQGNNQPQHF | TGTGCCACCAGCCCGGTGGCGCAGGGGAACAATCAGCCCCAGCATTTT | once | TRBV15 | NA | TRBJ1-5
CASSLEGAGANEKLFF | TGTGCCAGCAGCTTAGAAGGGGCTGGGGCTAATGAAAAACTGTTTTTT | NA | TRBV11-2 | NA | TRBJ1-4
CATHPWGTDTQYF | TGTGCCACCCATCCCTGGGGCACAGATACGCAGTATTTT | NA | TRBV27 | NA | TRBJ2-3
CASSVVAGGRYNEQFF | TGTGCCAGCAGCGTAGTAGCGGGGGGGCGTTACAATGAGCAGTTCTTC | NA | TRBV9 | TRBD2 | TRBJ2-1
CASSRDRGQRNGYTF | TGTGCCAGTAGTAGAGACAGGGGGCAGAGGAATGGCTACACCTTC | NA | TRBV19 | TRBD1 | TRBJ1-2
CASSADRWATQYF | TGTGCCAGCAGCGCAGACAGGTGGGCTACGCAGTATTTT | few | TRBV7-6 | NA | TRBJ2-3